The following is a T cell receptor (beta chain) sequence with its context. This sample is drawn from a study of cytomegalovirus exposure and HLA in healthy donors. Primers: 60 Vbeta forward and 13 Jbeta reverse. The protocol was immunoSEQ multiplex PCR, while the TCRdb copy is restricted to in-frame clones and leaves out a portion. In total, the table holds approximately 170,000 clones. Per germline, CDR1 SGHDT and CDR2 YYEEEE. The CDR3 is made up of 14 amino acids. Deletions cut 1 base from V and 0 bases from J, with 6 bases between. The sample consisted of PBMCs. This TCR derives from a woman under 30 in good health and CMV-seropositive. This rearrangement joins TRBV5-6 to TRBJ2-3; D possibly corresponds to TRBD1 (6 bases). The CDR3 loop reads CASSLQGSTDTQYF. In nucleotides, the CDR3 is TGTGCCAGCAGCTTGCAGGGGAGCACAGATACGCAGTATTTT.